The sequence of this TCR beta chain was determined in a study of CD8+ T cells in alopecia areata. Findings and caveats of the study: Affected scalp, especially in alopecia totalis/universalis, had a higher clonality than normal scalp did. Uncertainty about whether baseline CD8+ expansion is linked to response remains, with one nonresponder.

Concerning this clone: The antigen is undetermined.

Reverse transcription of extracted RNA yielded cDNA, which provided the sequencing template. TCRdb's table, derived via immunoSEQ multiplex PCR, lists solely in-frame clones and lacks some. The sample lists 79,000 or so clones, around 61% occurring once. This CDR3 is 16 amino acids long. The V and J ends lost 3 bases and 2 bases, in that order; junction bases with no gene match: 6. CDR1 and CDR2 (germline): SEHNR, FQNEAQ (reference sequence). Treatment meaning: oral pan-JAK inhibitor, 5-10 mg twice daily. The sorting of PBMCs gave CD4+ and CD8+ T cells. The sequence derives from a human donor with alopecia areata. The sequences come from CD8+ T cells sorted from blood, collected at week 24, from a patient treated with tofacitinib. This chain uses TRBV7-9 with TRBJ2-7; TRBD1 aligns across 11 bases. The CDR3: CASSLKPGQGAYEQYF. The CDR3 bases are TGTGCCAGCAGCTTGAAGCCGGGACAGGGGGCCTACGAGCAGTACTTC.